This TCR beta chain was sequenced in a study of blood T cell repertoires in COVID-19. V shed 0 bases and J shed 7 bases, with 11 bases lying between them. The CDR3 has 14 residues. Germline V gene sequence: CDR1 SGDLS, CDR2 YYNGEE. Original analysis: For nucleated cells, counts were estimated from reference gene primer amplification. Sequencing was performed with immunoSEQ multiplex PCR; in TCRdb, only in-frame clones are kept and a portion is missing. Clone size and V and J calls were adopted from that table, with D and trimming inferred from the DNA. Of under 200,000 clones in the sample, approximately 84% were seen once. Comments on this clone: This specimen includes other DNA sequences encoding the same CDR3.

The rearrangement uses TRBV9 and TRBJ2-1; D perhaps matches TRBD2 (7 bases). The sequenced sample was peripheral blood. The sequence was obtained from a woman older than 75 with COVID-19, enrolled during active disease. The CDR3 nucleotides read TGTGCCAGCAGCGTAGCCGGGGGGCTGAATGAGCAGTTCTTC. It is translated as CASSVAGGLNEQFF.